These 10 T cell receptor beta chains came from one sample sequenced in a study of cytomegalovirus exposure and HLA in healthy donors. The primer mix had 60 Vbeta and 13 Jbeta primers. Profiled with immunoSEQ multiplex PCR; TCRdb holds only in-frame clones, not every one. The profile shows about 220,000 clones, under 80% of them singletons. Source material: PBMCs. All receptors come from a woman in her twenties or thirties in good health and CMV-seronegative.

On this clone: This sequence may be a read error, since a much larger clone differs from it by one base. Without the conserved terminal phenylalanine or tryptophan, this CDR3 likely stems from a read error. The limits of the CDR3 on the DNA are not certain, so only TCRdb's listed CDR3 is given. The chain links TRBV27 to TRBJ1-1; TRBD1 is taken as the D call from the table, unchecked against the DNA. Both ends counted, the CDR3 spans 13 residues. CDR1 and CDR2 from the germline V gene are MNHEY and SMNVEV (reference sequence). CDR3 residues: CASVPMGQVEPFL.

The CDR3, as DNA: TGTGCCAGCAGCCAAGATTGGTTGCAGGGCAATTCACCCCTCCACTTT. Its protein is CASSQDWLQGNSPLHF. This rearrangement joins TRBV4-2 to TRBJ1-6; a possible D gene is TRBD1 (5 bases). Germline CDR1 LGHNA, CDR2 YNFKEQ. There are 16 residues in the CDR3. V gave up 0 bases and J gave up 7 bases, with 13 bases separating them.

The chain has TRBV9 and TRBJ2-5, with D possibly TRBD1 on 5 matching bases. The CDR3 loop spans 13 amino acids. Per the germline V gene, CDR1 is SGDLS and CDR2 is YYNGEE. Deletions cut 4 bases from V and 5 bases from J, with 12 bases between. The DNA for the CDR3 is TGTGCCAGCAGCCTTGGCCCAGGGGAGACCCAGTACTTC. As protein: CASSLGPGETQYF. The full variable domain, rest sourced from reference TRBV9 and TRBJ2-5, is DSGVTQTPKHLITATGQRVTLRCSPRSGDLSVYWYQQSLDQGLQFLIQYYNGEERAKGNILERFSAQQFPDLHSELNLSSLELGDSALYFCASSLGPGETQYFGPGTRLLVL.

The chain combines TRBV6-6 with TRBJ1-5; maybe TRBD1 (6 bases). The CDR3 covers 15 residues. CDR1 is MNHNY, CDR2 SVGAGI, per germline (reference sequence). V lost 5 bases and J lost 0, with 11 bases in between. Here the CDR3 reads CASSTGSYSNQPQHF. In DNA, the CDR3 is TGTGCCAGCAGTACAGGGAGCTATAGCAATCAGCCCCAGCATTTT.

This clone has only a few counts. The CDR3 DNA reads TGCGCCAGCAGCCAAGTAATGGGGCGGAGGGACACTGAAGCTTTCTTT. Encoded protein: CASSQVMGRRDTEAFF. The chain employs TRBV4-1 and TRBJ1-1; perhaps TRBD1 as D (5 bases). The CDR3 length is 16 residues. Looked up from germline, CDR1 is MGHRA and CDR2 is YSYEKL. Trimming took off 1 base at V and 3 bases at J, with 15 bases between the two ends.

This clone was found a few times. This chain links TRBV7-6 with TRBJ2-2; D is unclear. Trimming cost V 3 bases and J 1 base, with 9 bases left between them. This CDR3 spans 15 amino acids. CDR1 is SGHVS and CDR2 is FNYEAQ in the germline V gene. The CDR3 loop reads CASSLIDMNTGELFF. As DNA, the CDR3 is TGTGCCAGCAGCTTGATTGACATGAACACCGGGGAGCTGTTTTTT.

This clone was picked up one time. The chain links TRBV6-1 to TRBJ2-3, with D possibly being TRBD1 (5 bases). V was pared by 6 bases and J by 0 bases, with 10 bases between. The CDR3 contains 14 residues. The V gene's germline CDR1 is MNHNS and CDR2 SASEGT. As DNA, the CDR3 is TGTGCCAGCAGCCATAAGGGGAGCACAGATACGCAGTATTTT. It is translated as CASSHKGSTDTQYF.

Notes on this clone: One end of the junction is discordant with germline, which a read error may explain. The chain couples TRBV5-4 to TRBJ1-1, with 8 bases lining up with TRBD1. The CDR3 runs 11 residues. CDR1 and CDR2 from the germline V gene are SGHNT and YYREEE (reference sequence). This CDR3 is CASSAGGLTYF. In DNA form, the CDR3 reads TGTGCCAGCAGCGCAGGGGGCTTGACCTACTTT.

V is TRBV6-1 and J is TRBJ1-1, with a tentative D call TRBD1 (5 bases). The CDR3 runs to 14 residues. The V gene lost 4 bases and the J gene lost 4 bases, with 13 bases spanning the gap. Germline V CDR1 and CDR2: MNHNS, SASEGT. CDR3 in amino acids: CASSGPLGATEAFF. The CDR3 bases are TGTGCCAGCAGTGGTCCATTAGGGGCCACTGAAGCTTTCTTT.

The rearrangement links TRBV27 to TRBJ2-7, with 9 bases identical to TRBD1. Germline CDR1 MNHEY, CDR2 SMNVEV (reference sequence). Trimming at V came to 3 bases and at J to 1 base, leaving 4 bases not matched to a gene. The CDR3 totals 15 residues. The CDR3 region is CASSFSGTGSYEQYF. Written as DNA, the CDR3 is TGTGCCAGCAGTTTTTCCGGGACAGGGTCCTACGAGCAGTACTTC.